This entry is about one T cell receptor beta chain. Unmatched junction bases numbered 5, after V lost 0 bases and J lost 4 bases. Germline V gene data show CDR1 as KGHSH and CDR2 as LQKENI. The CDR3 is made up of 17 amino acids. The table came from immunoSEQ multiplex PCR; TCRdb's copy has only in-frame clones and leaves some out. The sample includes 62,000 or so clones, 90% to 96% of them seen just once. These data originate in a study of brain T cells in children with intractable seizures. V gene TRBV18 combines with J gene TRBJ2-6; TRBD1 agrees at 8 bases. The clonotype originates from a boy younger than two with focal cortical dysplasia and intractable seizures. The specimen comprised peripheral blood, sampled at surgery. The CDR3: CASSPPQGAAGANVLTF. CDR3 in DNA: TGTGCCAGCTCACCACCCCAGGGGGCAGCCGGGGCCAACGTCCTGACTTTC.